The 9 T cell receptor beta chains in this list originate from one sample, sequenced in a study of blood T cells in healthy people across ages. PCR was performed a second time for roughly 7 to 11 cycles using a sample-barcoded 5' primer and a J-beta primer mix. Via MiXCR, TCRdb re-called the 5' RACE reads, giving one row per CDR3 protein. The sample records about 640,000 distinct CDR3 sequences, around 31% being singletons. Sequenced: blood. Receptors were obtained from a woman older than 75 in good health.

Details on this clonotype: Its ends do not fully match the called genes, so a read error is possible. The chain joins TRBV6-2 or TRBV6-3 to TRBJ2-3; D possibly matches TRBD1 or TRBD2 (5 bases each). Germline V CDR1 and CDR2: MNHEY, SVGEGT. The CDR3 contains 18 residues. CDR3 in amino acids: CARSSPDTRGPSTDTQYF. The CDR3 region has the DNA TGTGCCCGCAGTTCCCCGGACACGAGGGGTCCTAGCACAGATACACAGTATTTT.

This clonotype was seen many times. This chain uses TRBV20-1 with TRBJ2-7, with 10 bases that match TRBD2. J lost 4 bases, V lost 3 bases, and 0 bases had no gene match. This CDR3 is built from 12 residues. Germline V CDR1 and CDR2: DFQATT, SNEGSKA (reference sequence). CDR3 coding DNA: TGCAGTGCTAGGGGACTAGCGTACGAGCAGTACTTC. It encodes CSARGLAYEQYF.

This clonotype was recorded at least ten times. J is TRBJ2-1 and V is TRBV6-6; the D call may be TRBD1 or TRBD2 (5 bases each). The V end was cut by 2 bases, the J end by 5 bases, with 16 bases between. Germline assignment: CDR1 MNHNY and CDR2 SVGAGI (reference sequence). The CDR3 covers 16 residues. CDR3 coding DNA: TGTGCCAGCAGTTACCAGACCCGGGACCGAAACAATGAGCAGTTCTTC. It encodes CASSYQTRDRNNEQFF.

This clonotype was observed once. At one end, the junction sequence differs from germline, possibly due to a read error. The rearrangement uses TRBV19 and TRBJ2-5; 8 bases are shared with TRBD1. Near its end, the DNA agrees better with TRBJ2-7, so the J call may be wrong. This CDR3 comprises 14 residues. Germline V gene data show CDR1 as LNHDA and CDR2 as SQIVND (reference sequence). The CDR3 here is CTSSWRDRTREQYF. The CDR3 bases are TGTACCAGTAGTTGGAGGGACAGGACACGCGAGCAGTACTTC.

This clonotype was picked up many times. The chain recombines TRBV2 with TRBJ2-5; TRBD2 might be the D (6 bases). CDR1 and CDR2 from the germline V gene are SNHLY and FYNNEI. Trimming took off 6 bases at V and 5 bases at J, with 16 bases between the two ends. This CDR3 is built from 14 residues. The CDR3 here is CASSAEEGRETQYF. The CDR3 DNA is TGTGCCAGCAGCGCCGAGGAGGGTAGGGAGACCCAGTACTTC.

This clonotype turned up a few times. The chain employs TRBV27 and TRBJ2-1; TRBD2 might be the D (6 bases). Germline V lookup: CDR1 MNHEY, CDR2 SMNVEV (reference sequence). V shed 1 base and J shed 6 bases, with 16 bases lying between them. The CDR3 sequence is 16 residues long. CDR3 sequence: CASSLLWDSIANEQFF. The CDR3 DNA is TGTGCCAGCAGTTTATTGTGGGACTCCATAGCCAATGAGCAGTTCTTC.

V gene TRBV12-3 or TRBV12-4 combines with J gene TRBJ2-3; possible D gene TRBD2, 6 bases. Trimming shortened V by 3 bases and J by 5 bases, and 15 bases separated the two germline ends. The CDR3 is 15 residues long. Here the CDR3 DNA reads TGTGCCAGCAGTTTTTTGCAGGGCGGGGAAGATACGCAGTATTTT. It codes for CASSFLQGGEDTQYF.

Notes on this clonotype: A single base separates this from a much larger clone, so it may be a read error. This sequence joins TRBV7-2 and TRBJ2-7, with a tentative D call TRBD2 (5 bases). Germline V CDR1 and CDR2: SGHTA, FQGNSA. This CDR3 spans 14 amino acids. Trimming took off 7 bases at V and 1 base at J, with 14 bases between the two ends. Here the CDR3 DNA reads TGTGCCAGCAACTCGGACTCCTTTTCCTACGAGCAGTACTTC. Protein sequence: CASNSDSFSYEQYF.

In its sample, this clonotype was seen many times. The chain combines TRBV28 with TRBJ2-1; either TRBD1 or TRBD2 may supply D (6 bases each). The V end lost 6 bases, the J end lost 7 bases, and 16 bases lay between the germline ends. The CDR3 has 14 amino acids. The germline CDR1 and CDR2 sequences are MDHEN and SYDVKM. The CDR3 protein is CASRTPRGLNEQFF. CDR3 nucleotides: TGTGCCAGCAGAACCCCTCGGGGGCTGAATGAGCAGTTCTTC.